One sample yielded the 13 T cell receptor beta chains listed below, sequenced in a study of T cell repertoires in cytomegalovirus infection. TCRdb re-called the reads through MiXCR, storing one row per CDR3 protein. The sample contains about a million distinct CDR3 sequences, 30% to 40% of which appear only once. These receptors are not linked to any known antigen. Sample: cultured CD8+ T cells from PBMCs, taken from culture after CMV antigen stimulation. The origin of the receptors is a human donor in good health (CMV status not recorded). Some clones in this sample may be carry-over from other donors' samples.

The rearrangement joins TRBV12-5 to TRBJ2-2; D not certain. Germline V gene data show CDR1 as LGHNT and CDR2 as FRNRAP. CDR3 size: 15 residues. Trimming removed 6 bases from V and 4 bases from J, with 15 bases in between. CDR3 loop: CASGPDAFPTGELFF. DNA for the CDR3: TGTGCTAGTGGACCCGACGCCTTTCCCACCGGGGAGCTGTTTTTT.

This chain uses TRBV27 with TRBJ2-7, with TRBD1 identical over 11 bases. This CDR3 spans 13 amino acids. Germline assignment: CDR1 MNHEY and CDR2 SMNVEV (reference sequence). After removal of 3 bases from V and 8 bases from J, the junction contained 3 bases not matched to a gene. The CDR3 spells CASSFGTGGKQYV. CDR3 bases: TGTGCCAGCAGTTTTGGGACAGGGGGAAAGCAGTACGTC.

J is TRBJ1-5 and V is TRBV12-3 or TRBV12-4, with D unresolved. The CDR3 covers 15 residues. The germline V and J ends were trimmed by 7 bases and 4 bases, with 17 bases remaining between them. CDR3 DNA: TGTGCCAGCACCAACTTAGTCTGGAGAAATCAGCCCCAGCATTTT. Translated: CASTNLVWRNQPQHF.

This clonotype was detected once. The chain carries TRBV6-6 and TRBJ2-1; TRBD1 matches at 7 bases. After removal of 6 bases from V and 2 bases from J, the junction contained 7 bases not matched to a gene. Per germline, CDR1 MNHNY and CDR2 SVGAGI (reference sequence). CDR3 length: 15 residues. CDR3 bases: TGTGCCAGCAGCTTCGACAGGGATCCCTACAATGAGCAGTTCTTC. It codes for CASSFDRDPYNEQFF.

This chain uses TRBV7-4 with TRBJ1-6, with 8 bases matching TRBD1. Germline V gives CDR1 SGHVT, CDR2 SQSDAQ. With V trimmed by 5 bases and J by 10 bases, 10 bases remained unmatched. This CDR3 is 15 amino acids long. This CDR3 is CASSTRTGNGSPLHF. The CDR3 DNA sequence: TGTGCCAGCAGCACGAGGACAGGGAACGGCTCACCCCTCCACTTT.

CDR3 amino acids: CSARDTIFALNTEAFF. The CDR3 nucleotides read TGCAGTGCTAGGGACACCATCTTCGCTCTAAACACTGAAGCTTTCTTT. The V gene is TRBV20-1, the J gene TRBJ1-1; tentative D call: TRBD1 (5 bases). The length of the CDR3 is 16 residues. Trimming removed 3 bases at V and 2 bases at J, with 19 bases between. Looked up from germline, CDR1 is DFQATT and CDR2 is SNEGSKA (reference sequence).

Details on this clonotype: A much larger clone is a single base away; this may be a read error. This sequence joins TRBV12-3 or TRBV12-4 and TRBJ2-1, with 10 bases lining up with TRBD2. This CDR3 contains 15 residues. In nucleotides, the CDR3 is TGTGCCAACAGTCCTGTAGCGGGGGGCCGGGGTGAGCAGTTCTTC. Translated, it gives CANSPVAGGRGEQFF.

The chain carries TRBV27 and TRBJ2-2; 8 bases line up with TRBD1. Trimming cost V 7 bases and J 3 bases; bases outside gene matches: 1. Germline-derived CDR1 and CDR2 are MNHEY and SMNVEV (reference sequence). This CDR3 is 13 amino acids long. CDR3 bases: TGTGCCAGCACAGGGGGCTACACCGGGGAGCTGTTTTTT. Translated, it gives CASTGGYTGELFF.

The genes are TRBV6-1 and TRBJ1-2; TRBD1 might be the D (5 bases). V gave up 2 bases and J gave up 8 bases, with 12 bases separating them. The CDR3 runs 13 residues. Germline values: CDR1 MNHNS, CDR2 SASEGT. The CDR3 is CASSEFGGNGYTF. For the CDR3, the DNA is TGTGCCAGCAGTGAATTTGGGGGAAACGGCTACACCTTC.

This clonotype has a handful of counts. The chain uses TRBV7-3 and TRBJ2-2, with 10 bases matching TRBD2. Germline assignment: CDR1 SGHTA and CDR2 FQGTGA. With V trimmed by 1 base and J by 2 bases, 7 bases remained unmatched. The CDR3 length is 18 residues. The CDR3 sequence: CASSLSISGGPNTGELFF. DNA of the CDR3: TGTGCCAGCAGCTTAAGTATTAGCGGGGGGCCAAACACCGGGGAGCTGTTTTTT.

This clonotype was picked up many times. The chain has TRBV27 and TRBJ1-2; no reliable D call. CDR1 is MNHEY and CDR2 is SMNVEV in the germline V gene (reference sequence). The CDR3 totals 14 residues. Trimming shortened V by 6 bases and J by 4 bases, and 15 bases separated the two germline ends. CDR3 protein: CASSPDRFGYGYTF. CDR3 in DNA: TGTGCCAGCAGCCCCGACCGGTTTGGCTATGGCTACACCTTC.

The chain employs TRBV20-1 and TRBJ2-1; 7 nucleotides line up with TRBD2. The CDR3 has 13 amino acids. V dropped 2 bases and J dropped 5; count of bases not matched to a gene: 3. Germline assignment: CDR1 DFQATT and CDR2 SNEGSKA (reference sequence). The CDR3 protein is CSARSGRHNEQFF. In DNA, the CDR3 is TGCAGTGCTAGATCCGGGAGGCACAATGAGCAGTTCTTC.

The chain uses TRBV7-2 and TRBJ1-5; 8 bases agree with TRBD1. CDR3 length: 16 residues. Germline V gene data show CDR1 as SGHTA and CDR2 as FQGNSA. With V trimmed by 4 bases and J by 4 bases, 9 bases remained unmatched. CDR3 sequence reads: CASSSQRRQGNQPQHF. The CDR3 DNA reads TGTGCCAGCAGCTCCCAACGTCGACAGGGGAATCAGCCCCAGCATTTT.